A selection of T cell receptor beta chains follows, all from one sample in a study of OX40 agonist ivuxolimab in advanced cancers. Libraries were prepared by immunoSEQ multiplex PCR; TCRdb keeps only in-frame clonotypes and omits some of them. The sample shows fewer than 70,000 clones, around 90% of them seen only once. Sequenced here: CD4+ or CD8+ T cells sorted from blood, sampled in a trial of the OX40 agonist ivuxolimab. Receptors were obtained from an adult with an advanced solid tumor such as melanoma, head and neck, liver or kidney cancer. Each CDR3 is given with its conserved first and last residue. D genes are given only for firm matches. A clone size is listed for some rows: how often the clone was seen (once, few, many), or a class if it is expanded.

j_gene | d_gene | abundance | v_gene | CDR3aa | CDR3nt
TRBJ1-2 | TRBD1 | few | TRBV28 | CASSLPTGSWGYTF | TGTGCCAGCAGTCTCCCGACAGGGTCTTGGGGCTACACCTTC
TRBJ2-7 | . | . | TRBV30 | CAWTGSYEQYF | TGTGCCTGGACAGGATCCTACGAGCAGTACTTC
TRBJ2-7 | . | once | TRBV28 | CASSLAGLNSYEQYF | TGTGCCAGCAGTTTGGCCGGCCTTAACTCCTACGAGCAGTACTTC
TRBJ2-7 | . | . | TRBV9 | CASSPRDLLYEQYF | TGTGCCAGCAGCCCCCGGGACCTCCTATACGAGCAGTACTTC
TRBJ1-1 | . | . | TRBV6-6 | CASSYSGGNTEAFF | TGTGCCAGCAGTTACTCGGGTGGGAACACTGAAGCTTTCTTT
TRBJ2-2 | . | . | TRBV7-2 | CASSLLGSGELFF | TGTGCCAGCAGCTTGTTGGGTTCCGGGGAGCTGTTTTTT
TRBJ1-2 | TRBD1 | . | TRBV5-6 | CASSSRTGGYGYTF | TGTGCCAGCAGCTCGCGGACAGGGGGCTATGGCTACACCTTC
TRBJ1-6 | TRBD1 | . | TRBV27 | CASSPRTGRPNSPLHF | TGTGCCAGCAGTCCCCGGACAGGGAGGCCCAATTCACCCCTCCACTTT
TRBJ2-7 | TRBD1 | . | TRBV7-2 | CARSFSQGFGEQYF | TGTGCCCGCAGCTTTTCACAGGGGTTCGGCGAGCAGTACTTC
TRBJ2-1 | TRBD2 | . | TRBV11-2 | CASIPSGGRSYNEQFF | TGTGCCAGCATCCCCTCGGGGGGGCGCTCCTACAATGAGCAGTTCTTC
TRBJ2-5 | . | . | TRBV9 | CASSAAIFQETQYF | TGTGCCAGCAGCGCAGCGATCTTCCAAGAGACCCAGTACTTC
TRBJ1-1 | TRBD1 | . | TRBV6-5 | CASRPDRGLTEAFF | TGTGCCAGCAGACCCGACAGGGGGCTGACTGAAGCTTTCTTT
TRBJ2-7 | TRBD2 | . | TRBV12-5 | CASGLSGRDLREQYF | TGTGCTAGTGGTCTTAGCGGGAGAGACCTCAGGGAGCAGTACTTC
TRBJ2-7 | . | . | TRBV28 | CASRARDPREQYF | TGTGCCAGCCGGGCCCGGGACCCGAGGGAGCAGTACTTC
TRBJ2-3 | TRBD2 | . | TRBV19 | CASSHPRVSGRRPDTQYF | TGTGCCAGTAGTCATCCTCGGGTTAGCGGGAGACGCCCAGATACGCAGTATTTT
TRBJ2-5 | . | . | TRBV7-9 | CASSLDGLGAHYQETQYF | TGTGCCAGCAGCTTAGATGGGTTGGGAGCCCATTACCAAGAGACCCAGTACTTC
TRBJ2-5 | . | . | TRBV7-3 | CASSLGAGHQETQYF | TGTGCCAGCAGCTTAGGGGCAGGGCACCAAGAGACCCAGTACTTC
TRBJ2-3 | . | . | TRBV6-5 | CASSRTLRTDTQYF | TGTGCCAGCAGTCGGACTTTACGCACAGATACGCAGTATTTT
TRBJ2-7 | TRBD2 | . | TRBV6-6 | CASAPGTRTYEQYF | TGTGCCAGCGCGCCTGGGACTAGAACCTACGAGCAGTACTTC
TRBJ1-4 | TRBD1 | once | TRBV9 | CASSTGQGEYEKLFF | TGTGCCAGCAGCACCGGACAGGGTGAATATGAAAAACTGTTTTTT
TRBJ2-7 | . | . | TRBV20-1 | CSASTSREQYF | TGCAGCGCCTCTACTAGTCGCGAGCAGTACTTC
TRBJ1-1 | . | . | TRBV7-2 | CASSLASRNTEAFF | TGTGCCAGCAGCTTGGCCAGCCGGAACACTGAAGCTTTCTTT
TRBJ1-2 | . | . | TRBV5-1 | CASSLVGTLANYGYTF | TGCGCCAGCAGCTTGGTCGGGACCCTAGCTAACTATGGCTACACCTTC
TRBJ2-1 | . | . | TRBV28 | CASRRWGNEQFF | TGTGCCAGCAGAAGATGGGGCAATGAGCAGTTCTTC
TRBJ2-2 | . | . | TRBV4-3 | CASSPGVGTVTGELFF | TGCGCCAGCAGCCCGGGGGTAGGGACGGTCACCGGGGAGCTGTTTTTT
TRBJ2-3 | . | . | TRBV7-8 | CASSPGRTALSTDTQYF | TGTGCCAGCAGCCCAGGACGGACAGCACTTAGCACAGATACGCAGTATTTT
TRBJ2-5 | TRBD1 | . | TRBV14 | CASSQDGGQGETQYF | TGTGCCAGCAGCCAAGATGGGGGACAGGGAGAGACCCAGTACTTC
TRBJ2-2 | TRBD2 | few | TRBV7-8 | CASSPIAGTNTGELFF | TGTGCCAGCAGCCCTATAGCGGGAACGAACACCGGGGAGCTGTTTTTT
TRBJ2-3 | TRBD2 | . | TRBV28 | CASSSLRTSGSSTDTQYF | TGTGCCAGCAGCTCGCTCCGGACTAGCGGGAGTAGCACAGATACGCAGTATTTT
TRBJ2-7 | . | . | TRBV7-2 | CASSLNSFGEQYF | TGTGCCAGCAGCTTGAACTCCTTCGGCGAGCAGTACTTC
TRBJ2-2 | TRBD1 | . | TRBV10-3 | CAISGDRGTNTGELFF | TGTGCCATCAGTGGTGACAGGGGTACGAACACCGGGGAGCTGTTTTTT
TRBJ2-2 | TRBD1 | . | TRBV19 | CASIPARDRNTGELFF | TGTGCCAGTATTCCGGCTAGGGACAGAAACACCGGGGAGCTGTTTTTT
TRBJ2-1 | . | . | TRBV9 | CASSPRLGSGNEQFF | TGTGCCAGCAGCCCCCGACTAGGCTCGGGTAATGAGCAGTTCTTC
TRBJ1-5 | TRBD1 | . | TRBV6-1 | CASSGQGDLQPQHF | TGTGCCAGCAGTGGACAGGGGGACCTTCAGCCCCAGCATTTT
TRBJ2-7 | . | . | TRBV6-5 | CASTKRGRATHEQYF | TGTGCCAGCACCAAACGGGGCAGGGCGACCCACGAGCAGTACTTC
TRBJ2-2 | . | . | TRBV5-4 | CASSLGPNTGELFF | TGTGCCAGCAGCTTAGGTCCGAACACCGGGGAGCTGTTTTTT
TRBJ2-1 | . | . | TRBV11-2 | CASRFRDLDYNEQFF | TGTGCCAGCAGATTCCGGGACCTCGACTACAATGAGCAGTTCTTC
TRBJ1-4 | . | . | TRBV5-1 | CASSPQGWNEKLFF | TGCGCCAGCAGCCCCCAGGGCTGGAATGAAAAACTGTTTTTT
TRBJ1-1 | TRBD1 | few | TRBV29-1 | CSVEGSGGWSTEAFF | TGCAGCGTTGAAGGGTCAGGGGGTTGGAGCACTGAAGCTTTCTTT
TRBJ1-1 | . | . | TRBV11-3 | CASSLAVALTEAFF | TGTGCCAGCAGCTTAGCCGTGGCCCTCACTGAAGCTTTCTTT
TRBJ2-2 | . | once | TRBV18 | CASSPVSTGELFF | TGTGCCAGCTCACCAGTCAGCACCGGGGAGCTGTTTTTT
TRBJ2-2 | . | once | TRBV6-4 | CASGQNTGELFF | TGTGCCAGCGGACAGAACACCGGGGAGCTGTTTTTT
TRBJ2-7 | . | . | TRBV5-4 | CASSSEGRVSGVDYEQYF | TGTGCCAGCAGCTCGGAGGGCAGGGTGAGTGGTGTTGATTACGAGCAGTACTTC
TRBJ2-5 | TRBD2 | . | TRBV6-5 | CASTGSGRAWETQYF | TGTGCCAGCACAGGTAGCGGGAGGGCGTGGGAGACCCAGTACTTC
TRBJ2-5 | . | . | TRBV19 | CASSISGGLAQYF | TGTGCCAGTAGTATTAGCGGAGGTTTGGCCCAGTACTTC